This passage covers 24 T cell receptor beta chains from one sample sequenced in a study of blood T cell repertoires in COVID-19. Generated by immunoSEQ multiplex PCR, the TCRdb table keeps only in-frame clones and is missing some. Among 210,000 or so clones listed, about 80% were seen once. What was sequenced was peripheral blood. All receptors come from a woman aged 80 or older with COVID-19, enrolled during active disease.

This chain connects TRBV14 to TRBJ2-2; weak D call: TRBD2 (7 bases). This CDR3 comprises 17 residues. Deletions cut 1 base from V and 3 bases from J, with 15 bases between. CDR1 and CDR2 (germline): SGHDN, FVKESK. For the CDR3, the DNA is TGTGCCAGCAGCCAAGTGGGGGGGCGCGTTCACACCGGGGAGCTGTTTTTT. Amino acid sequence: CASSQVGGRVHTGELFF.

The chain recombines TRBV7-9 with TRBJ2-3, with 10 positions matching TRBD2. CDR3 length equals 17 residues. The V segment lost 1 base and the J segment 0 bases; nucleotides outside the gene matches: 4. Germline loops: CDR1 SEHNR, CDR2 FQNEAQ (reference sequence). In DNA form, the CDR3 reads TGTGCCAGCAGCTTAGTACTAGCGGGGACCAGCACAGATACGCAGTATTTT. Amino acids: CASSLVLAGTSTDTQYF.

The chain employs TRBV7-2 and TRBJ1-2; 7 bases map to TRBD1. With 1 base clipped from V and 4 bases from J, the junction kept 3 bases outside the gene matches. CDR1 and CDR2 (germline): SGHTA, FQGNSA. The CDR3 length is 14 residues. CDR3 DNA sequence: TGTGCCAGCAGCTTAGGGGACAGAGTCTATGGCTACACCTTC. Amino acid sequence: CASSLGDRVYGYTF.

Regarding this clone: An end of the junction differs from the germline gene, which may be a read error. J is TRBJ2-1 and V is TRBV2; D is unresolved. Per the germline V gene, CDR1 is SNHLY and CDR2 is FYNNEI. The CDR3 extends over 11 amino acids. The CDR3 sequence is CVSSSYNEQFF. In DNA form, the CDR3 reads TGCGTCTCGAGCTCCTACAATGAGCAGTTCTTC.

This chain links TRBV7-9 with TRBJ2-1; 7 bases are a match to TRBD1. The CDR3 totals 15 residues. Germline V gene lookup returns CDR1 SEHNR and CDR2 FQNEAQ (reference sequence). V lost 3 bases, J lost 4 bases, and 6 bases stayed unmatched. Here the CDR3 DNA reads TGTGCCAGCAGCTTGTGGGGGACAGAGTACAATGAGCAGTTCTTC. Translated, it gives CASSLWGTEYNEQFF.

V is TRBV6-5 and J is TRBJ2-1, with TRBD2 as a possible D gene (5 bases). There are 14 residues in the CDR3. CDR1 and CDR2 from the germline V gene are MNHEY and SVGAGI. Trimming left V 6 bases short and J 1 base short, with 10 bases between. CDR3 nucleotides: TGTGCCAGCAGCCGCAGCGGATCCTACAATGAGCAGTTCTTC. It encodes CASSRSGSYNEQFF.

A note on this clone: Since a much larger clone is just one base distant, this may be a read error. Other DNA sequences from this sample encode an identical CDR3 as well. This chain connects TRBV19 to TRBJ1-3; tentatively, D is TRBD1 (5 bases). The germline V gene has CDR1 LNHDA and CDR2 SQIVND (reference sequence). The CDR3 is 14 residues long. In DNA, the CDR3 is TGCGCCAGTAAAACAGGATTGGGTGGAAACACCATATATTTT. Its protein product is CASKTGLGGNTIYF.

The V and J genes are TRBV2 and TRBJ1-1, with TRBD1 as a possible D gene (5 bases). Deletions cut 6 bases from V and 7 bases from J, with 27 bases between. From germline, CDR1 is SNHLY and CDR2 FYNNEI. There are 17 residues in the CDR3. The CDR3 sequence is CASRTRIGQGVKGEAFF. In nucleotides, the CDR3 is TGTGCCAGCAGAACCAGGATCGGCCAAGGGGTTAAAGGTGAAGCTTTCTTT.

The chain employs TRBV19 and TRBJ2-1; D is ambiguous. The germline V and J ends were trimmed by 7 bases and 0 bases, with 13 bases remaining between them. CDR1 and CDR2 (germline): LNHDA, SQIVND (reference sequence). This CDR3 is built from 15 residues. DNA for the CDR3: TGTGCCAGTATAGCTAGGCGCAGCTCCTACAATGAGCAGTTCTTC. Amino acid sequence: CASIARRSSYNEQFF.

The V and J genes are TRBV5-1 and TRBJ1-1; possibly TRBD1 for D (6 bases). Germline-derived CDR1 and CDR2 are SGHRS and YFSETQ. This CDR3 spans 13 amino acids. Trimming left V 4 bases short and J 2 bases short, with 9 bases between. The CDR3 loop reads CASSGDINTEAFF. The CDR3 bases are TGCGCCAGCAGCGGGGACATTAACACTGAAGCTTTCTTT.

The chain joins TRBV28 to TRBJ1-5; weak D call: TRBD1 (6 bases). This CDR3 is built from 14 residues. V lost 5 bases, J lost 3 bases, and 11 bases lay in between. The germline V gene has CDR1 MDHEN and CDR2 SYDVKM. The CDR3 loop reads CASSGGHLNQPQHF. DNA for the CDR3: TGTGCCAGCAGTGGGGGACACCTCAATCAGCCCCAGCATTTT.

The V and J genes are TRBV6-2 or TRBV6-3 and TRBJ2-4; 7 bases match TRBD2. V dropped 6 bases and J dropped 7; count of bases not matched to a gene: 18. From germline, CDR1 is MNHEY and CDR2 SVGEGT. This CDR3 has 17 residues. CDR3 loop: CASSRAGEGTQGNIQYF. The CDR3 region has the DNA TGTGCCAGCAGCCGGGCCGGGGAGGGAACCCAAGGTAACATTCAGTACTTC.

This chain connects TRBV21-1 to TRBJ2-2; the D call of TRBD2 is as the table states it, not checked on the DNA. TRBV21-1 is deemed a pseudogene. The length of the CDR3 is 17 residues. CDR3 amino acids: CASSKSPSGGRAGELFF. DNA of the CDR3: TGTGCCAGCAGCAAATCCCCTAGCGGGGGAAGGGCCGGGGAGCTGTTTTTT.

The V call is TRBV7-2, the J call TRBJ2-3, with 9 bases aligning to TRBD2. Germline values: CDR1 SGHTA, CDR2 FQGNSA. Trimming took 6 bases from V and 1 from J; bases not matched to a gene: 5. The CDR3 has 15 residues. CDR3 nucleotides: TGTGCCAGCAGGCCTCGACTAGCGGGCACAGATACGCAGTATTTT. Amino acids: CASRPRLAGTDTQYF.

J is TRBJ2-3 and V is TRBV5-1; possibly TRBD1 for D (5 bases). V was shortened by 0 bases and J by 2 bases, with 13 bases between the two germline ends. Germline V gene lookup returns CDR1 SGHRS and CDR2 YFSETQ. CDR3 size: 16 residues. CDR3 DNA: TGCGCCAGCAGCTTGGTTCAGGGAACCCCCACAGATACGCAGTATTTT. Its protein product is CASSLVQGTPTDTQYF.

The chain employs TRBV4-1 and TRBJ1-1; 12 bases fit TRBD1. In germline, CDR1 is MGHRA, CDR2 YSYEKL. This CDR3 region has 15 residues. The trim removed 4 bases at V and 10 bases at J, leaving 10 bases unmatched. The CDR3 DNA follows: TGCGCCAGCAGCCCGGGACAGGGGGCAGCTCTCGGAGCTTTCTTT. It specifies CASSPGQGAALGAFF.

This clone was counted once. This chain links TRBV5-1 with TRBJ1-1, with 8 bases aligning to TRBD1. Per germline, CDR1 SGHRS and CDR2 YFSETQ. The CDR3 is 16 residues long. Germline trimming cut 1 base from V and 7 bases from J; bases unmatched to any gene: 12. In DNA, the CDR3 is TGCGCCAGCAGCTTGTTATCGAATTCAGGGGGCAGTGAAGCTTTCTTT. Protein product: CASSLLSNSGGSEAFF.

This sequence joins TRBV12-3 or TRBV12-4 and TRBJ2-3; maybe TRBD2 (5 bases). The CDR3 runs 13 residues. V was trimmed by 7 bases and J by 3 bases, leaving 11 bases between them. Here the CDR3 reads CASILTGTDTQYF. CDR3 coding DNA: TGTGCCAGCATTCTTACGGGGACAGATACGCAGTATTTT.

In DNA form, the CDR3 reads TGTGCCAGCAGCCCCCCTCGGGGGGATGAGCAGTTCTTC. Its translation: CASSPPRGDEQFF. The V and J genes are TRBV27 and TRBJ2-1, with TRBD2 matching over 7 bases. The CDR3 sequence is 13 residues long. CDR1 is MNHEY and CDR2 is SMNVEV in the germline V gene (reference sequence). V shed 6 bases and J 8 bases; nucleotides not matched to a gene: 7.

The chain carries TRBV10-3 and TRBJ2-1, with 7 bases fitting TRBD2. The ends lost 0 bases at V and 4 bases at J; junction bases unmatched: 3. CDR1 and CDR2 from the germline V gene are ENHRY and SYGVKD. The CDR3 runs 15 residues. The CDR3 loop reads CAISESGGEYNEQFF. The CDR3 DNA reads TGTGCCATCAGTGAGTCTGGGGGGGAGTACAATGAGCAGTTCTTC.

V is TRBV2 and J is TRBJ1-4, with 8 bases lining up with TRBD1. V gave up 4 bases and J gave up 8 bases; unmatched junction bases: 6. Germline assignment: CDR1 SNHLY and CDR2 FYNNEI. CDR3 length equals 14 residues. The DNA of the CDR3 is TGTGCCAGCAGTGCACAGGGGGTATGGGAAAAACTGTTTTTT. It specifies CASSAQGVWEKLFF.

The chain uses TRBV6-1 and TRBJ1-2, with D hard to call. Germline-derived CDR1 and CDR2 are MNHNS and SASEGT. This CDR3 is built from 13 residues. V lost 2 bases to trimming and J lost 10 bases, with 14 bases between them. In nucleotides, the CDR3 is TGTGCCAGCAGTGAAAAAACCACGAGCCCCTACACCTTC. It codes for CASSEKTTSPYTF.

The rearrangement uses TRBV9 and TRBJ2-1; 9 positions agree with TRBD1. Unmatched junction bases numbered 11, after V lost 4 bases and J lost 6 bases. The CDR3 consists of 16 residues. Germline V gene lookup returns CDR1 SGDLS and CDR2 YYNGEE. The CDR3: CASSPHPGQGGNEQFF. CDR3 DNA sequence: TGTGCCAGCAGCCCACACCCGGGACAGGGCGGCAATGAGCAGTTCTTC.

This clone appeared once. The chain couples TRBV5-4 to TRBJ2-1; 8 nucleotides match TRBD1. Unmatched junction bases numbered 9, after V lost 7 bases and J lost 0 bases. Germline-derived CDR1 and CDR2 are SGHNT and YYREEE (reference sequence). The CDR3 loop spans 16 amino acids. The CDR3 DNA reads TGTGCCAGCCAACAGGGGGGCCAATCCTCCTACAATGAGCAGTTCTTC. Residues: CASQQGGQSSYNEQFF.